A single sample is the source of the 32 T cell receptor beta chains below, sequenced in a study of response to subunit inactivated influenza vaccine. TCRdb processed the RT-PCR reads anew with MiXCR; each CDR3 protein has one entry. The table records roughly 650,000 distinct CDR3 sequences, about 14% of them present only once. The sequencing here drew on PBMCs from blood, taken 14 days before vaccination. These receptors came from a man between 50 and 59 years old who received an inactivated influenza vaccine.

This clonotype was counted at least ten times. The chain recombines TRBV12-3 or TRBV12-4 with TRBJ2-3, with 9 bases fitting TRBD2. The junction had 1 base not matched to a gene; V was cut back by 3 bases and J by 3 bases. The CDR3 sequence is 14 residues long. The CDR3 bases are TGTGCCAGCAGTTTGGGACTAGCAACAGATACGCAGTATTTT. Encoded protein: CASSLGLATDTQYF.

The chain links TRBV20-1 to TRBJ1-5; D is possibly TRBD1 (5 bases). The V end was cut by 0 bases, the J end by 3 bases, with 12 bases between. Germline V CDR1 and CDR2: DFQATT, SNEGSKA (reference sequence). The CDR3 totals 15 residues. CDR3 protein: CSARDGGDFNQPQHF. CDR3 coding DNA: TGCAGTGCTAGAGATGGGGGAGATTTCAATCAGCCCCAGCATTTT.

This rearrangement joins TRBV6-1 to TRBJ1-2; 10 bases fit TRBD1. The CDR3 extends over 14 amino acids. Germline V gene data show CDR1 as MNHNS and CDR2 as SASEGT. V was pared by 6 bases and J by 8 bases, with 9 bases of the junction left unmatched. The CDR3 DNA follows: TGTGCCAGCAGCTCCGGGACAGGGGCTTGGGGCTACACCTTC. Its translation: CASSSGTGAWGYTF.

A few counts support this clonotype. The rearrangement joins TRBV9 to TRBJ2-1, with a possible D match to TRBD1 (5 bases). Trimming cost V 1 base and J 9 bases, with 17 bases left between them. The germline V gene encodes CDR1 SGDLS and CDR2 YYNGEE. The CDR3 contains 15 residues. The CDR3 bases are TGTGCCAGCAGCGTACACAGGTACAGCGATGGTGAGCAGTTCTTC. Translating gives CASSVHRYSDGEQFF.

CDR3 sequence reads: CAGGTESPHEQFF. CDR3 bases: TGTGCCGGGGGAACTGAGTCCCCCCATGAGCAGTTCTTC. The J gene is TRBJ2-1, the V gene TRBV28; D may match TRBD1 or TRBD2 (5 bases each). The CDR3 is made up of 13 amino acids. CDR1 is MDHEN and CDR2 is SYDVKM in the germline V gene. V was shortened by 11 bases and J by 8 bases, with 19 bases between the two germline ends.

The chain recombines TRBV7-9 with TRBJ1-1; 8 positions agree with TRBD1. V lost 1 base to trimming and J lost 7 bases; unmatched junction nucleotides: 2. The CDR3 loop spans 13 amino acids. Germline V gives CDR1 SEHNR, CDR2 FQNEAQ (reference sequence). In DNA, the CDR3 is TGTGCCAGCAGCTTAGGCAGGGGGCTTGAAGCTTTCTTT. Translating it yields CASSLGRGLEAFF. The entire variable domain, with the rest obtained from reference TRBV7-9 and TRBJ1-1, is as follows: DTGVSQNPRHKITKRGQNVTFRCDPISEHNRLYWYRQTLGQGPEFLTYFQNEAQLEKSRLLSDRFSAERPKGSFSTLEIQRTEQGDSAMYLCASSLGRGLEAFFGQGTRLTVV.

This clonotype has a handful of counts. V is TRBV3-1 and J is TRBJ2-2; no clear D. The CDR3 is 16 amino acids. The germline gives CDR1 LGHDT, CDR2 YNNKEL (reference sequence). The germline V and J ends were trimmed by 3 bases and 4 bases, with 15 bases remaining between them. The CDR3 protein is CASSHFLTVPTGELFF. In nucleotides, the CDR3 is TGTGCCAGCAGCCATTTCCTCACAGTTCCCACCGGGGAGCTGTTTTTT. Looking up the rest from reference TRBV3-1 and TRBJ2-2 gives the full variable domain: DTAVSQTPKYLVTQMGNDKSIKCEQNLGHDTMYWYKQDSKKFLKIMFSYNNKELIINETVPNRFSPKSPDKAHLNLHINSLELGDSAVYFCASSHFLTVPTGELFFGEGSRLTVL.

This clonotype was counted many times. CDR3 sequence reads: CSARQQETQYF. The CDR3 DNA is TGCAGCGCCCGACAACAAGAGACCCAGTACTTC. The V and J genes are TRBV29-1 and TRBJ2-5; no reliable D call. The CDR3 covers 11 residues. The germline V gene encodes CDR1 SQVTM and CDR2 ANQGSEA. V was cut by 7 bases and J by 2 bases, with 8 bases left in between.

Only a few counts were recorded for this clonotype. The V and J genes are TRBV4-3 and TRBJ2-3; the D gene is possibly TRBD1 (6 bases). The V gene's germline CDR1 is LGHNA and CDR2 YSLEER. Trimming shortened V by 0 bases and J by 2 bases, and 9 bases separated the two germline ends. The CDR3 runs 15 residues. The CDR3, as DNA: TGCGCCAGCAGCCAAGATGACAGGAACACAGATACGCAGTATTTT. Protein product: CASSQDDRNTDTQYF.

The chain carries TRBV30 and TRBJ2-6; D unresolved. The CDR3 is made up of 15 amino acids. Germline V gives CDR1 GTSNPN, CDR2 SVGIG (reference sequence). Trimming removed 2 bases at V and 0 bases at J, with 8 bases between. As DNA, the CDR3 is TGTGCCTGGAGTCGGCAGCCCTCTGGGGCCAACGTCCTGACTTTC. Amino acid sequence: CAWSRQPSGANVLTF.

In its sample, this clonotype was seen many times. This chain joins TRBV5-1 and TRBJ1-5; 9 nucleotides align to TRBD1. V lost 0 bases to trimming and J lost 7 bases; unmatched junction nucleotides: 5. Germline V gives CDR1 SGHRS, CDR2 YFSETQ. CDR3 length: 15 amino acids. The CDR3 DNA sequence: TGCGCCAGCAGCTTGGCGGGACAGGGAGGGCAGCCCCAGCATTTT. This gives the protein CASSLAGQGGQPQHF.

This clonotype was recorded many times. The chain joins TRBV29-1 to TRBJ1-3; weak D call: TRBD1 (6 bases). Germline-derived CDR1 and CDR2 are SQVTM and ANQGSEA. The V end lost 5 bases, the J end lost 3 bases, and 11 bases lay between the germline ends. The CDR3 loop spans 13 amino acids. CDR3 amino acids: CSVTGRSGNTIYF. The CDR3 nucleotides read TGCAGCGTTACAGGGAGGAGTGGAAACACCATATATTTT.

This clonotype turned up a few times. This chain links TRBV12-3 or TRBV12-4 with TRBJ1-3; D unclear. With 3 bases removed from V and 7 bases from J, the gap between germline ends came to 1 base. The length of the CDR3 is 10 residues. CDR3 sequence: CASSFNTIYF. The CDR3 DNA follows: TGTGCCAGCAGTTTTAACACCATATATTTT.

The chain employs TRBV6-1 and TRBJ2-7; 14 bases agree with TRBD2. The CDR3 loop spans 15 amino acids. The V segment lost 6 bases and the J segment 7 bases; nucleotides outside the gene matches: 8. Germline V gene lookup returns CDR1 MNHNS and CDR2 SASEGT. Written as DNA, the CDR3 is TGTGCCAGCAGCCTGACTAGCGGGGGGGCCATTGAGCAGTACTTC. This translates into CASSLTSGGAIEQYF.

The table lists this clonotype with a few counts. The chain combines TRBV12-3 or TRBV12-4 with TRBJ1-4; D uncertain. Trimming shortened V by 5 bases and J by 3 bases, and 7 bases separated the two germline ends. This CDR3 region has 13 residues. CDR3 amino acids: CASSGGANEKLFF. The CDR3 coding sequence is TGTGCCAGCAGTGGAGGAGCTAATGAAAAACTGTTTTTT.

This rearrangement joins TRBV29-1 to TRBJ2-3; the match to TRBD2 covers 10 bases. The CDR3 has 15 residues. Per germline, CDR1 SQVTM and CDR2 ANQGSEA. The junction had 13 bases not matched to a gene; V was cut back by 7 bases and J by 6 bases. This chain's CDR3 is CSGASGRARGDTQYF. CDR3 DNA: TGCAGCGGGGCCAGCGGGAGGGCCCGAGGGGATACGCAGTATTTT.

In its sample, this clonotype was seen a few times. The chain links TRBV20-1 to TRBJ1-2, with 10 bases aligning to TRBD1. CDR3 length: 13 amino acids. Germline-derived CDR1 and CDR2 are DFQATT and SNEGSKA (reference sequence). V dropped 5 bases and J dropped 3; count of bases not matched to a gene: 3. The CDR3 region has the DNA TGCAGTGCTTCAGGACAGGGGGACTATGGCTACACCTTC. As protein: CSASGQGDYGYTF.

This clonotype was counted a single time. The V and J genes are TRBV12-3 or TRBV12-4 and TRBJ2-5; D call uncertain. CDR3 length: 14 residues. V lost 2 bases, J lost 5 bases, and 12 bases lay in between. The CDR3 DNA reads TGTGCCAGCAGTTTAAATCTGGGCCGGGAGACCCAGTACTTC. Protein sequence: CASSLNLGRETQYF.

This clonotype was detected a few times. This chain joins TRBV12-5 and TRBJ2-1, with 9 bases matching TRBD1. This CDR3 comprises 15 residues. The V segment lost 4 bases and the J segment 5 bases; nucleotides outside the gene matches: 6. Looked up from germline, CDR1 is LGHNT and CDR2 is FRNRAP. The CDR3 protein is CASGSTGGRDNEQFF. For the CDR3, the DNA is TGTGCTAGTGGTTCAACAGGGGGCAGGGACAATGAGCAGTTCTTC.

This rearrangement joins TRBV30 to TRBJ2-7; D gene ambiguous. V shed 0 bases and J shed 2 bases, with 14 bases lying between them. Germline lookup yields CDR1 GTSNPN and CDR2 SVGIG (reference sequence). The CDR3 runs 15 residues. The DNA for the CDR3 is TGTGCCTGGAGTGTACACCCCCTCAGGACCTACGAGCAGTACTTC. Its protein product is CAWSVHPLRTYEQYF.

The chain links TRBV30 to TRBJ2-1; 7 nucleotides match TRBD1. This CDR3 has 15 residues. V lost 0 bases, J lost 0 bases, and 2 bases stayed unmatched. Germline V CDR1 and CDR2: GTSNPN, SVGIG (reference sequence). CDR3 coding DNA: TGTGCCTGGAGTGTGGACAGGAGCTCCTACAATGAGCAGTTCTTC. It translates to CAWSVDRSSYNEQFF. Using reference TRBV30 and TRBJ2-1 for the parts outside the CDR3, the full variable domain is SQTIHQWPATLVQPVGSPLSLECTVEGTSNPNLYWYRQAAGRGLQLLFYSVGIGQISSEVPQNLSASRPQDRQFILSSKKLLLSDSGFYLCAWSVDRSSYNEQFFGPGTRLTVL.

V is TRBV20-1 and J is TRBJ2-1, with a weak D call TRBD2 (6 bases). The CDR3 totals 13 residues. Trimming took 4 bases from V and 6 from J, leaving 13 bases between them. Looked up from germline, CDR1 is DFQATT and CDR2 is SNEGSKA (reference sequence). The CDR3 sequence is CSATRRALNEQFF. CDR3 nucleotides: TGCAGTGCTACTAGGAGGGCCCTCAATGAGCAGTTCTTC.

This sequence joins TRBV11-2 and TRBJ2-5; D tentatively fits TRBD1 or TRBD2 (6 bases each). V was pared by 5 bases and J by 3 bases, with 16 bases between. Germline V gene lookup returns CDR1 SGHAT and CDR2 FQNNGV. This CDR3 is built from 15 residues. CDR3 sequence reads: CASSLGGMAKETQYF. CDR3 bases: TGTGCCAGCAGCCTAGGGGGGATGGCAAAAGAGACCCAGTACTTC.

This clonotype appeared many times. The chain couples TRBV6-1 to TRBJ2-2; perhaps TRBD1 as D (5 bases). CDR1 is MNHNS and CDR2 is SASEGT in the germline V gene. The germline V and J ends were trimmed by 3 bases and 6 bases, with 8 bases remaining between them. CDR3 size: 13 residues. The CDR3, as DNA: TGTGCCAGCAGTGATCAGGGATCCGGGGAGCTGTTTTTT. It encodes CASSDQGSGELFF.

The genes are TRBV6-2 or TRBV6-3 and TRBJ1-1; a weak D match, TRBD1 (5 bases). Germline CDR1 MNHEY, CDR2 SVGEGT. Trimming took off 2 bases at V and 3 bases at J, with 10 bases between the two ends. CDR3 length: 14 residues. The CDR3 nucleotides read TGTGCCAGCAGTTACGACAGAATTTACACTGAAGCTTTCTTT. This gives the protein CASSYDRIYTEAFF.

The chain has TRBV7-2 and TRBJ1-1, with D possibly being TRBD1 (6 bases). Trimming pared 1 base from V and 4 bases from J, leaving 10 bases between. This CDR3 region has 14 residues. Germline CDR1 is SGHTA and CDR2 is FQGNSA. As DNA, the CDR3 is TGTGCCAGCAGCTTAGGCAGGGGCGTCACTGAAGCTTTCTTT. This translates into CASSLGRGVTEAFF.

In its sample, this clonotype was seen a few times. The chain recombines TRBV7-2 with TRBJ2-1, with D tentatively TRBD2 (6 bases). Germline V gene sequence: CDR1 SGHTA, CDR2 FQGNSA. V was trimmed by 5 bases and J by 8 bases, leaving 13 bases between them. The CDR3 totals 13 residues. The CDR3 DNA sequence: TGTGCCAGCAGCCAGACTAGGTTCGATGAGCAGTTCTTC. Translated, it gives CASSQTRFDEQFF.

The chain uses TRBV5-5 and TRBJ2-7, with D tentatively TRBD1 (8 bases). V was shortened by 4 bases and J by 5 bases, with 19 bases between the two germline ends. This CDR3 contains 15 residues. Germline CDR1 is SGHKS and CDR2 is YYEKEE (reference sequence). CDR3 coding DNA: TGTGCCAGCAGCCACAGGGGGAGGGCTAAAGACGAGCAGTACTTC. This sequence encodes CASSHRGRAKDEQYF.

This clonotype was recorded at least ten times. V and J are TRBV29-1 and TRBJ2-1; 13 nucleotides agree with TRBD2. This CDR3 is 15 amino acids long. Germline CDR1 is SQVTM and CDR2 is ANQGSEA. V lost 6 bases and J lost 4; bases outside the gene matches: 6. The CDR3 loop is CSVPGTSGMYNEQFF. Written as DNA, the CDR3 is TGCAGCGTCCCCGGGACTAGCGGGATGTACAATGAGCAGTTCTTC.

V and J are TRBV11-1 and TRBJ2-2; 7 nucleotides agree with TRBD2. Trimming cost V 1 base and J 2 bases; bases outside gene matches: 13. The CDR3 length is 19 residues. Germline V CDR1 and CDR2: SGHAT, FQDESV (reference sequence). CDR3 sequence reads: CASSLGDTRASGNTGELFF. CDR3 DNA sequence: TGTGCCAGCAGCTTAGGGGATACGAGGGCTAGCGGAAACACCGGGGAGCTGTTTTTT. The variable domain in full, with the rest retrieved from reference TRBV11-1 and TRBJ2-2, is EAEVAQSPRYKITEKSQAVAFWCDPISGHATLYWYRQILGQGPELLVQFQDESVVDDSQLPKDRFSAERLKGVDSTLKIQPAELGDSAMYLCASSLGDTRASGNTGELFFGEGSRLTVL.

This clonotype has ten or more counts. Here the CDR3 DNA reads TGTGCCAGCAGCGTAGAGCCGACAGTTAATCTGGGTTCACCCCTCCACTTT. As protein: CASSVEPTVNLGSPLHF. This sequence joins TRBV9 and TRBJ1-6; tentative D call: TRBD1 (5 bases). The CDR3 contains 17 residues. Deletions cut 0 bases from V and 9 bases from J, with 19 bases between. Germline V gene data show CDR1 as SGDLS and CDR2 as YYNGEE.

This clonotype was detected only a few times. J is TRBJ2-5 and V is TRBV30; tentative D call: TRBD2 (5 bases). Germline CDR1 reads GTSNPN; CDR2 reads SVGIG (reference sequence). This CDR3 region has 14 residues. Trimming stripped 4 bases from V and 1 base from J, with 13 bases between. The CDR3 DNA follows: TGTGCCTGGAAAAAGCGGCTGCTCCAAGAGACCCAGTACTTC. Protein sequence: CAWKKRLLQETQYF.